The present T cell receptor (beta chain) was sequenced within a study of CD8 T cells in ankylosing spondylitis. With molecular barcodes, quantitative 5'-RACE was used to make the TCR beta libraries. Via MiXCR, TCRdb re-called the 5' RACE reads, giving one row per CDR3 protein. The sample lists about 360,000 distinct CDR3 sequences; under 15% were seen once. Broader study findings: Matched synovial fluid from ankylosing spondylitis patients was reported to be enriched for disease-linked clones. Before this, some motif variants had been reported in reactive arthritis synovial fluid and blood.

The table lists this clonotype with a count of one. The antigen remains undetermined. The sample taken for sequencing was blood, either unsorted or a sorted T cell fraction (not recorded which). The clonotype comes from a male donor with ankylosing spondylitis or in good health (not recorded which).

The CDR3: CASSPRRVGANVLTF. Written as DNA, the CDR3 is TGTGCCAGCAGCCCCCGCAGGGTTGGGGCCAACGTCCTGACTTTC. The chain uses TRBV7-9 and TRBJ2-6, with D possibly being TRBD1 (5 bases). The CDR3 runs 15 residues. V dropped 5 bases and J dropped 3 bases, with 11 bases sitting between them. CDR1 is SEHNR, CDR2 FQNEAQ, per germline (reference sequence).